This T cell receptor (beta chain) was recorded in a study of identical twins. TCRdb used MiXCR to reprocess the 5' RACE reads, holding one entry per CDR3 protein. The table has about 690,000 distinct CDR3 sequences, 5.5% to 6.5% seen once; the top ten hold around 1.7%. The germline V and J ends were trimmed by 4 bases and 4 bases, with 12 bases remaining between them. CDR3 length: 14 residues. Looked up from germline, CDR1 is SGDLS and CDR2 is YYNGEE. The source material was naive T cells sorted from blood. The TCR was taken from a young man in good health. This sequence joins TRBV9 and TRBJ2-1; the D gene is possibly TRBD1 (6 bases). The CDR3 reads CASSSRDKYNEQFF. The CDR3 DNA follows: TGTGCCAGCAGCTCCCGGGACAAATACAATGAGCAGTTCTTC.